This TCR beta chain derives from a study of T-cell memory formation after mild COVID-19. Findings and caveats of the study: Of the contracting clones, CD4+ ones lay mainly in CM and EM, and CD8+ ones in EMRA. The authors left the SARS-CoV-2 specificity of second-wave clones peaking on day 37 unconfirmed. Cross-reactive memory apparently joined, as some responding clones appeared in pre-infection memory.

This clonotype was detected ten times or more. Its antigen is not known. It was 5'RACE with constant-segment primers that produced the TCR alpha and TCR beta cDNA libraries, which carried sample barcodes and UMIs. TCRdb reprocessed the 5' RACE reads with MiXCR, giving one entry per CDR3 protein. Here the sample spans about 100,000 distinct CDR3 sequences, roughly 10% being singletons. The CDR3 totals 20 residues. Trimming left V 0 bases short and J 0 bases short, with 25 bases between. CDR1 is DFQATT, CDR2 SNEGSKA, per germline (reference sequence). The sequenced material came from PBMCs or a T cell subset sorted from them (not recorded which). V and J are TRBV20-1 and TRBJ2-3, with D possibly TRBD1 on 6 matching bases. The clonotype originates from a man between 18 and 35 years old who had mild COVID-19 (a few samples of this study predate the infection). Cell type and time point are not known. The CDR3 coding sequence is TGCAGTGCTAGAGAGGTTGTGATCAGGGGTAGTCACAGAAGCACAGATACGCAGTATTTT. It is translated as CSAREVVIRGSHRSTDTQYF.